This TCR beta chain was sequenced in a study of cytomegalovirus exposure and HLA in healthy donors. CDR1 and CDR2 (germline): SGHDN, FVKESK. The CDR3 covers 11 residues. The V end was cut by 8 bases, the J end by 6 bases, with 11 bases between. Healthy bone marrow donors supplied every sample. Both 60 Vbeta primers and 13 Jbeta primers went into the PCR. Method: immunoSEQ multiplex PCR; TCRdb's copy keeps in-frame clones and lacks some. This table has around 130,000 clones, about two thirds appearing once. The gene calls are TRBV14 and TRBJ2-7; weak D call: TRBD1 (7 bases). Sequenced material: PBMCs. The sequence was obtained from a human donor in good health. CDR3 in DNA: TGTGCCAGCGGAGGGGGCGGCGAGCAGTACTTC. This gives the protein CASGGGGEQYF.